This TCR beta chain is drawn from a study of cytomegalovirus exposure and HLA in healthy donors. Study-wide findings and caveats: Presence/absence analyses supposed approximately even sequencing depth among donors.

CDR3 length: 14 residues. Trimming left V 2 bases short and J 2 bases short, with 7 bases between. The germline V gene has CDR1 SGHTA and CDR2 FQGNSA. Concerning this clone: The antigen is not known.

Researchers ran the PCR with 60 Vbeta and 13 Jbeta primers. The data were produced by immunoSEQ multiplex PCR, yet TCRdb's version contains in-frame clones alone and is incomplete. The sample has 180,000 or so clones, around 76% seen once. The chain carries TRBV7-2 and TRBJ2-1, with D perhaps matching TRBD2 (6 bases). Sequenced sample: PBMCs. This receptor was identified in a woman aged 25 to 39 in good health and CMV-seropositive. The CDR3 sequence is CASSLSGAYNEQFF. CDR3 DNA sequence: TGTGCCAGCAGCTTATCGGGGGCCTACAATGAGCAGTTCTTC.